A selection of T cell receptor beta chains follows, all from one sample in a study of control samples from healthy donors and cancer patients. Here immunoSEQ multiplex PCR was the method, and the copy in TCRdb shows in-frame clones only, minus some. The sample holds roughly 88,000 clones; around 92% are singletons and the top ten take 17%. The sequenced sample was blood. These receptors came from a man aged 45-60 years in good health. Both conserved end residues are part of each CDR3. The order of the fields is D gene, clone size, J gene, V gene, CDR3 DNA, CDR3 protein. The D gene is left open where the match is weak. Clone size, where shown, is once, few, many, or a class for clones that have expanded.

>-|-|TRBJ1-1|TRBV4-3
TGCGCCAGCAGCCAAGATGAAAGGGGGGCGGGTACTGAAGCTTTCTTT
CASSQDERGAGTEAFF
>-|-|TRBJ2-5|TRBV4-3
TGCGCCAGCAGCCAAGGAAGTGGTTATGGGGGGCGCGGAGAGACCCAGTACTTC
CASSQGSGYGGRGETQYF
>-|-|TRBJ1-3|TRBV5-8
TGTGCCAGCAGCTTGCGAGTCGCAACTGGAAACACCATATATTTT
CASSLRVATGNTIYF
>-|once|TRBJ1-2|TRBV19
TGTGCCAGTAGTATAACTTTGGGTCCCTCCATCTATGGCTACACCTTC
CASSITLGPSIYGYTF
>-|-|TRBJ1-3|TRBV7-6
TGTGCCAGCAGCTTTGAGGGGGTACGAACTGGAAACACCATATATTTT
CASSFEGVRTGNTIYF
>-|-|TRBJ2-7|TRBV5-4
TGTGCCAGCAGCTTGGGTAGCTCAGAGCAGTACTTC
CASSLGSSEQYF
>-|-|TRBJ2-3|TRBV5-1
TGCGCCAGCAGATTAGGGACATCCAGCGGAGATACGCAGTATTTT
CASRLGTSSGDTQYF
>TRBD2|-|TRBJ2-3|TRBV2
TGTGCCCGAACACTAGCGGGGGTTACTGGAGATACGCAGTATTTT
CARTLAGVTGDTQYF
>-|-|TRBJ1-1|TRBV5-6
TGTGCCAGCAGCTTGGGAGCTCTGAACACTGAAGCTTTCTTT
CASSLGALNTEAFF
>-|-|TRBJ1-2|TRBV30
TGTGCCTGGACTCCTCAGGGGTTCTATGGCTACACCTTC
CAWTPQGFYGYTF
>-|-|TRBJ2-3|TRBV25-1
TGTGCCAGCAGTGGGAACACAGATACGCAGTATTTT
CASSGNTDTQYF
>TRBD1|-|TRBJ2-1|TRBV7-9
TGTGCCAGCGGGACAGGGGGCATGTACAATGAGCAGTTCTTC
CASGTGGMYNEQFF
>-|few|TRBJ1-3|TRBV12-3/TRBV12-4
TGTGCCAGCAGTTTCCCTGGAAACACCATATATTTT
CASSFPGNTIYF
>-|-|TRBJ2-5|TRBV18
TGTGCCAGCTCACCTAGACTACAGGGTAGAGAGACCCAGTACTTC
CASSPRLQGRETQYF
>TRBD1|-|TRBJ1-2|TRBV30
TGTGCCTGGGGGACAGGGGCCGTGATTAACTATGGCTACACCTTC
CAWGTGAVINYGYTF
>-|few|TRBJ2-3|TRBV19
TGTGCCAGTAGTGAAACATACAACACAGATACGCAGTATTTT
CASSETYNTDTQYF
>TRBD1|once|TRBJ1-2|TRBV7-8
TGTGCCAGCAGCCTGGGACAGAGTAACTATGGCTACACCTTC
CASSLGQSNYGYTF
>-|once|TRBJ2-5|TRBV11-2
TGTGCCAGCAGCTTAGACCGACAAACGGCCGGGGCGGAGACCCAGTACTTC
CASSLDRQTAGAETQYF
>-|-|TRBJ2-2|TRBV19
TGTGCCGCCAAAAGAGGGGCGGACACCGGGGAGCTGTTTTTT
CAAKRGADTGELFF
>-|-|TRBJ1-5|TRBV12-3/TRBV12-4
TGTGCCAGCAGTTTCAGTAATCAGCCCCAGCATTTT
CASSFSNQPQHF
>-|-|TRBJ1-2|TRBV5-5
TGTGCCAGCAGTTTGCCGGGCCCCGATGGCTACACCTTC
CASSLPGPDGYTF
>-|-|TRBJ2-4|TRBV6-5
TGTGCCAGCAGCCCGGCCCTAGCCAAAAACATTCAGTACTTC
CASSPALAKNIQYF
>-|once|TRBJ1-5|TRBV7-9
TGTGCCAGCAGCTATATGGATCAGCCCCAGCATTTT
CASSYMDQPQHF
>-|-|TRBJ2-1|TRBV29-1
TGCAGCGTTGAAGATCCCTCCAATGAGCAGTTCTTC
CSVEDPSNEQFF
>-|-|TRBJ1-5|TRBV30
TGTGCCTGGACCTTGGACAGTTCGGGGCAGCCCCAGCATTTT
CAWTLDSSGQPQHF
>TRBD1|-|TRBJ1-4|TRBV6-1
TGTGCCAGCAGTGATTCTTACAGGGGGAAACTGTTTTTT
CASSDSYRGKLFF
>-|-|TRBJ2-5|TRBV19
TGTGCCAGTAGTTACGGGGAAGAGACCCAGTACTTC
CASSYGEETQYF
>-|-|TRBJ1-4|TRBV19
TGTGCCAGCCAAGTTTGGGATTTAAGTTTCGGTGGGGGAGAAAAACTGTTTTTT
CASQVWDLSFGGGEKLFF
>-|-|TRBJ2-1|TRBV24-1
TGTGCCACCAGTGACCATCTAGCCTACAATGAGCAGTTCTTC
CATSDHLAYNEQFF
>-|-|TRBJ2-5|TRBV7-2
TGTGCCAGCAGCTTAAGCGGGTACCAAGAGACCCAGTACTTC
CASSLSGYQETQYF
>-|-|TRBJ1-2|TRBV20-1
TGCAGTGCTAGTGTTGGGGGAGGCTACACCTTC
CSASVGGGYTF
>-|-|TRBJ1-3|TRBV12-3/TRBV12-4
TGTGCCAGCAGTCTGAAAAACACCATATATTTT
CASSLKNTIYF
>-|-|TRBJ2-3|TRBV7-2
TGTGCCAGCAGCTTTCAGGGCGAGAGGACAGATACGCAGTATTTT
CASSFQGERTDTQYF